This entry describes one T cell receptor beta chain. The antigen remains unidentified. The PCR had 60 Vbeta and 13 Jbeta primers. The method was immunoSEQ multiplex PCR; TCRdb's version includes in-frame clones alone and lacks a portion of them. Its table lists around 140,000 clones. The CDR3 runs to 15 residues. From germline, CDR1 is SGHAT and CDR2 FQNNGV. With 5 bases removed from V and 2 bases from J, the gap between germline ends came to 12 bases. The data were taken from a study of cytomegalovirus exposure and HLA in healthy donors. General study findings and limits: Cytomegalovirus-associated status was assigned to about 160 TCR beta chains. Exclusion as indistinguishable affected some V segments, including TRBV6-2 and TRBV6-3.

The genes are TRBV11-2 and TRBJ2-2; the D gene is possibly TRBD2 (5 bases). Material: PBMCs. This receptor was obtained from a woman younger than 35 in good health and CMV-seronegative. CDR3 region: CASSRSGLNTGELFF. The CDR3 nucleotides read TGTGCCAGCAGCCGGAGCGGTCTAAACACCGGGGAGCTGTTTTTT.